The text below deals with one T cell receptor (beta chain). This specimen comes from a study of blood T cell repertoires in COVID-19. In the study's own analysis: Counts of nucleated cells, estimated from reference gene primer amplification, were obtained. This table comes from immunoSEQ multiplex PCR, and its TCRdb copy is limited to in-frame clones, with some not included. Clone size and the V and J calls come from that table; the DNA yielded D and trimming. The repertoire consists of 250,000 to 350,000 clones, with 80% to 85% occurring once and the leading ten covering approximately 14%. This sequence originates from a person aged 70 to 79 with COVID-19, enrolled during active disease. Material for sequencing was peripheral blood.

The CDR3 here is CASSDGGYEQYF. Here the CDR3 DNA reads TGTGCCAGCAGTGACGGGGGATACGAGCAGTACTTC. This chain joins TRBV6-1 and TRBJ2-7, with a possible D match to TRBD2 (6 bases). This CDR3 comprises 12 residues. With 3 bases removed from V and 4 bases from J, the gap between germline ends came to 7 bases. Germline CDR1 and CDR2: MNHNS and SASEGT.